The present T cell receptor (beta chain) was sequenced within a study of CD8 T cells in Susac syndrome. The trim removed 4 bases at V and 6 bases at J, leaving 5 bases unmatched. Germline CDR1 reads LNHDA; CDR2 reads SQIVND (reference sequence). The CDR3 is made up of 14 amino acids. Healthy donors constituted the controls, which were matched for age and sex. TEMRA cells were FACS-enriched, and CD8+ and CD4+ T cells were isolated negatively. The authors reverse transcribed roughly 0.5 to 1 ug RNA with random hexamers. Amplification of TCR beta CDR3 spanned 54 Vbeta and 13 Jbeta via immunoSEQ multiplex PCR. TCRdb fed the immunoSEQ multiplex PCR reads into MiXCR, producing one record per CDR3 protein. Found here are tens of thousands of distinct CDR3 sequences, 80% to 95% of them singletons; the top ten hold less than 0.65%.

The specimen sequenced was CD8+ T cells from PBMCs. This TCR was sampled from a human donor in good health. The V gene is TRBV19, the J gene TRBJ2-3; 9 bases map to TRBD1. This chain's CDR3 is CASSRTGEMDTQYF. DNA for the CDR3: TGTGCCAGTAGTAGGACAGGGGAGATGGATACGCAGTATTTT.